Detailed here is one TCR beta chain. Its binding antigen is unknown. No much larger clone exists at a distance of one base, and base qualities are not known. The sample originates from a study of shared clonotypes between healthy human individuals (dated by TCRdb to 2019 to 2021). In terms of the full investigation: The cohort included a few men and a couple of women between 18 and 49 years of age. Per donor, three plates each were used for CD4 naive and CD4 memory, two for CD8 naive, and one for CD8 memory. To estimate repertoire size and how much clonotype sharing occurs between individuals, the study deeply sequenced the blood TCR repertoires of about 5 healthy adults. To increase sequencing depth and limit assay-specific biases, different laboratories used diverse techniques to prepare libraries and sequence TCR repertoires. Leukapheresis yielded between about 0.85 and 10 billion PBMCs per donor.

Using the deep immunoSEQ assay, multiplex PCR amplified TCR CDR3 regions from genomic DNA. Extracted genomic DNA from each cell subset was distributed evenly across all wells of several immunoSEQ 96-well plates, and each plate was treated as a replicate. For sorted subsets, approximately 0.2 ug of genomic DNA, equivalent to some 30,000 T cell genomes, went into each replicate PCR. Purified libraries were measured with a Qubit 3.0 fluorometer, size-checked on a Bioanalyzer 2100, and measured again with the KAPA Library Quantification kit. Each immunoSEQ 96-well plate was sequenced on its own single-read 150-cycle Illumina NextSeq 550 flow cell. The original pipeline was this. Because the immunoSEQ output included only junctional sequences and no quality scores, the filtering could not be the same as the filtering used for full-length reads. Sequences were annotated with PyIR, a Python wrapper for IgBLAST v1.9, using IMGT germline references to assign V/J genes and CDR3. Reads were removed for weak V/J assignments (E-value above 1e-6), missing CDR3, stop codons, out-of-frame junctions, or ambiguous translated residues. V3J clonotypes were defined as sequences sharing an identical inferred V gene, J gene, and CDR3 amino acid sequence. To compute the percentage overlap between repertoires, the number of shared unique clonotypes was divided by the size of the smaller repertoire. Richness of each repertoire was evaluated using RTK rarefaction, the Chao1 estimator, and Recon v2.1 estimates of unobserved clonotypes. Generation probabilities for all TCRbeta clonotypes obtained by the gDNA method from several donors were computed using OLGA. TCRdb obtained this table from immuneACCESS and retained in-frame rearrangements with V and J assigned. These tables miss some clones; where compared with another copy, unresolved V genes account for less than half of the shortfall, and the remainder is unexplained. V, J and clone size are those of that table, while D and trimming were read from the DNA. The sample table contains 550,000 to 650,000 clones; only one count was recorded for about 96% of them. Clones ranked in the top ten supply roughly 0.1% of the sample.

For the CD8 naive samples, CD45RO-negative cells were positively selected for CCR7, yielding a CD45RA+CCR7+ population from which TemRA cells were excluded. Healthy HIV-negative adults with no recently reported acute infections or vaccinations were included as donors. Only Caucasian adults living in Nashville, Tennessee, USA were represented among the donors. Blood was collected by leukapheresis, and PBMCs were isolated by Ficoll-Histopaque density gradient centrifugation and then cryopreserved in liquid nitrogen vapor phase. Analytical flow cytometry was used to check the purity and quantity of every magnetically sorted T cell population. Genomic DNA was isolated from every sorted fraction and measured by UV absorbance on a Nanodrop 2000c. What the research found in general, with its limitations: The genetic and exposure-history diversity represented was limited by the small number of donors. Compared with non-shared clonotypes, clonotypes shared by all four sorted-subset donors had higher generation probabilities. Sampling was restricted to blood, and TCR repertoires in tissue are likely to differ from TCR repertoires in blood. Estimated clonotype richness was generally larger for naive than for memory subsets. Incomplete sequencing was indicated by rarefaction of sorted-subset datasets, despite the large sequencing depth. Based on pairwise subsampling, the degree of clonotype sharing among donors was expected to be affected by sequencing depth. Sharing across a handful of donors was observed for around 5% of naive CD4, over 3% of naive CD8, over 2% of memory CD4, and less than 0.45% of memory CD8 clonotypes.

The receptor was derived from a woman aged 25-40 years in good health. Sequenced sample: naive CD8+ T cells sorted from blood. Reading the label with the study, this specimen's cell subset or site is: CD45RA+CCR7+.

The nucleotides are TGCAGCGTCAGACTGGATTTCTACGAGCAGTACTTC. It translates to CSVRLDFYEQYF. The V and J genes are TRBV29-1 and TRBJ2-7, with no confident D gene call. The germline V gene gives CDR1 as SQVTM and CDR2 as ANQGSEA. The CDR3 holds 12 amino acids from the cysteine to the phenylalanine. The only DNA kept is the CDR3, 36 bases in frame from the first base. V loses 6 bases, J loses 3 bases, and the germline ends lie 12 bases apart.